Listed below are T cell receptor beta chains from one sample, sequenced in a study of T cell responses to AZD1222 COVID-19 vaccine. Profiled with immunoSEQ multiplex PCR; TCRdb holds only in-frame clones, not every one. The sample shows some 79,000 clones, around 80% of them seen only once. The specimen comprised peripheral blood, sampled 28 days after the second AZD1222 dose. These receptors all stem from an adult who received the AZD1222 COVID-19 vaccine. Both conserved end residues are part of each CDR3.

>TRBV5-1|TRBJ1-6
CASSEGGGYNSPLHF
>TRBV10-3|TRBJ1-1
CAISAPDLGEAFF
>TRBV29-1|TRBJ2-1
CSVPGLAGDEQFF
>TRBV28|TRBJ1-5
CASSRGGSPQPQHF
>TRBV6-2/TRBV6-3|TRBJ2-7
CASSYSLAGAYEQYF
>TRBV14|TRBJ2-1
CASSPWGHNEQFF
>TRBV6-5|TRBJ2-2
CASSWGLAPNTGELFF
>TRBV5-1|TRBJ2-3
CASSPDRPRRPDTQYF
>TRBV7-2|TRBJ1-6
CASSFQGGSPLHF
>TRBV10-3|TRBJ1-2
CASMGEPGYGYTF
>TRBV5-5|TRBJ2-1
CASSFDIPSYNEQFF
>TRBV29-1|TRBJ2-1
CSVEGDSDEQFF
>TRBV6-5|TRBJ1-2
CASRDPGGSNYGYTF
>TRBV6-5|TRBJ1-3
CASRPGLFSGNTIYF
>TRBV5-4|TRBJ2-1
CASSFRLVDEQFF
>TRBV5-1|TRBJ1-6
CASSLVQSNSPLHF
>TRBV28|TRBJ1-5
CASSFYLDRGGGISNQPQHF
>TRBV4-3|TRBJ2-3
CASSQAGLDTQYF
>TRBV3-1/TRBV3-2|TRBJ1-1
CASSRTGLLNTEAFF
>TRBV7-2|TRBJ1-5
CASSLAGSNQPQHF
>TRBV6-1|TRBJ2-7
CASSEKGEAYEQYF
>TRBV5-5|TRBJ2-2
CASSLLDRTGELFF
>TRBV28|TRBJ2-5
CASSIGTVSPQYF
>TRBV28|TRBJ2-7
CASSRYGVGQYF
>TRBV5-1|TRBJ1-2
CASSLFGGNYGYTF
>TRBV7-8|TRBJ1-1
CASSFRDGTSGEAFF
>TRBV28|TRBJ1-1
CASSLLAENTEAFF
>TRBV27|TRBJ2-7
CASRPGVISSYEQYF
>TRBV3-1/TRBV3-2|TRBJ2-3
CASSLSGSTDTQYF
>TRBV29-1|TRBJ1-3
CSVGGSGNTIYF
>TRBV7-9|TRBJ2-2
CASSSSWDRDTGELFF
>TRBV2|TRBJ2-2
CASGRAQTGELFF
>TRBV10-3|TRBJ1-4
CAISAGTDNEKLFF
>TRBV2|TRBJ2-1
CASSPRTGSNEQFF
>TRBV24-1|TRBJ1-5
CATSDFSTGVDQPQHF
>TRBV5-3|TRBJ2-1
CARSPPSGGYYNEQFF
>TRBV5-4|TRBJ1-1
CASSLDWMRNTEAFF
>TRBV5-5|TRBJ1-5
CASSLGGRQGGEGEPQHF
>TRBV4-3|TRBJ2-7
CASSQDLGGGSYEQYF
>TRBV9|TRBJ2-2
CASSADGAGELFF
>TRBV2|TRBJ1-4
CASSFIALNEKLFF
>TRBV30|TRBJ2-6
CAWTSGSSGANVLTF
>TRBV2|TRBJ2-1
CASSELAGAYNEQFF
>TRBV6-5|TRBJ1-2
CASSGAAWGYTF
>TRBV2|TRBJ1-1
CASSETTGGNEAFF
>TRBV6-5|TRBJ2-5
CASSYSANEETQYF
>TRBV7-2|TRBJ2-1
CASSLARLEEQFF
>TRBV6-5|TRBJ1-2
CASSSVGTGEYGYTF